The 22 T cell receptor beta chains reported below all come from one sample, sequenced in a study of early T cells in non-severe SARS-CoV-2 infection. Using its own MiXCR run on the 5' RACE reads, TCRdb lists one record per CDR3 protein. This sample has approximately 90,000 distinct CDR3 sequences, with around 17% found just once. The source material was whole blood, sampled at baseline. All receptors derive from an adult who was a healthcare worker with PCR-confirmed SARS-CoV-2 infection or an uninfected control (not recorded which).

There are a few counts of this clonotype. V usage is TRBV18 and J usage is TRBJ2-1; 10 bases match TRBD2. With 6 bases clipped from V and 4 bases from J, the junction kept 3 bases outside the gene matches. Germline V gene sequence: CDR1 KGHSH, CDR2 LQKENI. The CDR3 has 14 residues. CDR3: CASSSSGGYNEQFF. The CDR3 DNA reads as TGTGCCAGCTCGTCTAGCGGGGGATACAATGAGCAGTTCTTC.

V and J are TRBV5-6 and TRBJ2-7, with D perhaps matching TRBD1 or TRBD2 (5 bases each). There are 15 residues in the CDR3. V dropped 0 bases and J dropped 7 bases, with 17 bases sitting between them. CDR1 SGHDT and CDR2 YYEEEE come from the germline V gene. The CDR3 protein is CASSLEEGLQEEQYF. The CDR3 DNA reads as TGTGCCAGCAGCTTGGAAGAGGGGCTACAGGAAGAGCAGTACTTC.

Regarding this clonotype: The junction shows a germline mismatch at one end, possibly a read error. This rearrangement joins TRBV4-1 to TRBJ2-2; unclear D gene. Germline V CDR1 and CDR2: MGHRA, YSYEKL. This CDR3 is 16 amino acids long. In nucleotides, the CDR3 is TGTGCCAGCAGCATTTATGTCCCTCCGAACACCGGGGAGCTGTTTTTT. Translating it yields CASSIYVPPNTGELFF.

This clonotype was seen ten or more times. This chain links TRBV5-1 with TRBJ1-1; 7 nucleotides match TRBD1. CDR1 is SGHRS, CDR2 YFSETQ, per germline. CDR3 length: 12 amino acids. The V gene end was trimmed by 3 bases and the J gene end by 4 bases; junction bases not matched to a gene: 0. The CDR3 protein is CASSSGGTEAFF. CDR3 in DNA: TGCGCCAGCAGCTCAGGGGGCACTGAAGCTTTCTTT.

The V and J genes are TRBV18 and TRBJ1-5; 10 bases line up with TRBD1. There are 15 residues in the CDR3. The germline V gene encodes CDR1 KGHSH and CDR2 LQKENI. Unmatched junction bases numbered 10, after V lost 3 bases and J lost 11 bases. In DNA, the CDR3 is TGTGCCAGCTCACCCCAATTTGGGGGACAGGGGACCCAGCATTTT. It codes for CASSPQFGGQGTQHF.

This clonotype was seen a few times. The chain links TRBV27 to TRBJ2-7, with D unresolved. Trimming cost V 6 bases and J 3 bases, with 6 bases left between them. CDR3 size: 11 residues. The germline CDR1 and CDR2 sequences are MNHEY and SMNVEV (reference sequence). CDR3 in DNA: TGTGCCAGCAGATCTTACTACGAGCAGTACTTC. Translation gives CASRSYYEQYF.

The rearrangement uses TRBV20-1 and TRBJ2-3, with D hard to call. The CDR3 totals 11 residues. Germline assignment: CDR1 DFQATT and CDR2 SNEGSKA (reference sequence). Between the trimmed V and J ends, which lost 3 bases and 3 bases, there was a span of 4 bases. DNA of the CDR3: TGCAGTGCTAGGGGGACAGATACGCAGTATTTT. This encodes CSARGTDTQYF.

This clonotype was observed many times. The chain carries TRBV12-3 or TRBV12-4 and TRBJ1-2; the D is unclear. The CDR3 is 12 amino acids. V was pared by 0 bases and J by 2 bases, with 1 base between. The CDR3 region is CASSLANYGYTF. The CDR3 DNA reads as TGTGCCAGCAGTTTAGCCAACTATGGCTACACCTTC.

This clonotype was picked up many times. This rearrangement joins TRBV28 to TRBJ1-4; D not certain. The CDR3 has 11 residues. The V gene lost 5 bases and the J gene lost 14 bases, with 12 bases spanning the gap. CDR1 is MDHEN and CDR2 is SYDVKM in the germline V gene. The CDR3 loop is CASSLRGNLFF. DNA of the CDR3: TGTGCCAGCAGTCTTCGCGGCAACCTGTTTTTT.

This clonotype was seen only a few times. V is TRBV15 and J is TRBJ2-1; the D is unclear. The CDR3 covers 15 residues. Trimming took 0 bases from V and 2 from J, leaving 8 bases between them. The V gene's germline CDR1 is LNHNV and CDR2 YYDKDF (reference sequence). CDR3 sequence reads: CATSRDVQPYNEQFF. The CDR3 bases are TGTGCCACCAGCAGAGATGTGCAGCCCTACAATGAGCAGTTCTTC.

The sample holds many counts of this clonotype. This chain uses TRBV28 with TRBJ2-1, with D maybe TRBD1 (5 bases). Germline V gives CDR1 MDHEN, CDR2 SYDVKM. The ends were cut back, 7 bases at V and 5 bases at J, with 12 bases in the middle. The CDR3 spans 13 residues. The CDR3 region has the DNA TGTGCCAGCACCCCCAGACAGAACAATGAGCAGTTCTTC. This gives the protein CASTPRQNNEQFF.

This clonotype was observed a handful of times. The chain has TRBV12-3 or TRBV12-4 and TRBJ2-3; no clear D gene. Deletions cut 2 bases from V and 7 bases from J, with 13 bases between. The CDR3 is 14 residues long. CDR3 in amino acids: CASSLSVKGNTQYF. CDR3 nucleotides: TGTGCCAGCAGTTTAAGTGTGAAAGGGAATACGCAGTATTTT.

This clonotype was counted a few times. V usage is TRBV7-2 and J usage is TRBJ1-2; no reliable D call. With 3 bases removed from V and 4 bases from J, the gap between germline ends came to 9 bases. Germline V lookup: CDR1 SGHTA, CDR2 FQGNSA. There are 13 residues in the CDR3. The CDR3 DNA is TGTGCCAGCAGCTTCACTGACGCCTATGGCTACACCTTC. This sequence encodes CASSFTDAYGYTF. The entire variable domain, with the rest obtained from reference TRBV7-2 and TRBJ1-2, is as follows: GAGVSQSPSNKVTEKGKDVELRCDPISGHTALYWYRQSLGQGLEFLIYFQGNSAPDKSGLPSDRFSAERTGGSVSTLTIQRTQQEDSAVYLCASSFTDAYGYTFGSGTRLTVV.

This sequence joins TRBV5-4 and TRBJ2-1; D is uncertain. This CDR3 is built from 15 residues. V lost 1 base to trimming and J lost 0 bases, with 8 bases between them. In germline, CDR1 is SGHNT, CDR2 YYREEE (reference sequence). CDR3: CASSLRAGSYNEQFF. The CDR3 bases are TGTGCCAGCAGCTTGCGCGCTGGCTCCTACAATGAGCAGTTCTTC.

This chain connects TRBV7-2 to TRBJ2-1; D is possibly TRBD2 (6 bases). The germline V gene has CDR1 SGHTA and CDR2 FQGNSA. Between the trimmed V and J ends, which lost 5 bases and 0 bases, there was a span of 14 bases. CDR3 size: 16 residues. The CDR3 region is CASSPSGPSSYNEQFF. The CDR3 region has the DNA TGTGCCAGCAGCCCCAGCGGGCCTAGCTCCTACAATGAGCAGTTCTTC.

This chain links TRBV5-8 with TRBJ2-4; D tentatively reads TRBD1 or TRBD2 (5 bases each). The germline gives CDR1 SGHTS, CDR2 YDEGEE. This CDR3 contains 14 residues. The V gene lost 0 bases and the J gene lost 8 bases, with 12 bases spanning the gap. The CDR3 here is CASSLARGLDIQYF. The CDR3 nucleotides read TGTGCCAGCAGCTTGGCCCGGGGCTTGGACATTCAGTACTTC.

This clonotype was detected a few times. The chain links TRBV4-1 to TRBJ2-7; TRBD1 aligns across 9 bases. The CDR3 sequence is 16 residues long. With 3 bases clipped from V and 2 bases from J, the junction kept 8 bases outside the gene matches. Germline V gene data show CDR1 as MGHRA and CDR2 as YSYEKL. The CDR3 sequence: CASSHYPGQGPYEQYF. The CDR3 DNA reads TGCGCCAGCAGCCATTACCCGGGACAGGGCCCCTACGAGCAGTACTTC.

This clonotype was detected only a few times. Here the CDR3 DNA reads TGTGCCGGGGGACCGGGACTAAACATTCAGTACTTC. This gives the protein CAGGPGLNIQYF. The rearrangement uses TRBV7-4 and TRBJ2-4; perhaps TRBD2 as D (6 bases). V was cut by 11 bases and J by 6 bases, with 14 bases left in between. This CDR3 is 12 amino acids long. Germline values: CDR1 SGHVT, CDR2 SQSDAQ.

V gene TRBV12-3 or TRBV12-4 combines with J gene TRBJ2-7, with 9 bases that match TRBD2. The J segment lost 7 bases and the V segment lost 5 bases, leaving 9 bases of the junction unmatched. This CDR3 has 14 amino acids. In DNA form, the CDR3 reads TGTGCCAGCAGTCTAAGCGGGAGGTCCGGGGAGCAGTACTTC. It is translated as CASSLSGRSGEQYF.

The chain is built from TRBV20-1 and TRBJ2-2; D not certain. The CDR3 length is 11 residues. The V end was cut by 6 bases, the J end by 4 bases, with 6 bases between. CDR1 is DFQATT, CDR2 SNEGSKA, per germline (reference sequence). The CDR3 reads CSAGSTGELFF. The CDR3 DNA is TGCAGTGCCGGAAGCACCGGGGAGCTGTTTTTT.

This clonotype was counted many times. This chain links TRBV18 with TRBJ1-6; D gene ambiguous. The CDR3 runs to 15 residues. The V end lost 3 bases, the J end lost 6 bases, and 12 bases lay between the germline ends. Germline lookup yields CDR1 KGHSH and CDR2 LQKENI. Here the CDR3 reads CASSPSRTLNSPLHF. The CDR3 DNA is TGTGCCAGCTCACCGTCCAGGACTCTTAATTCACCCCTCCACTTT. Together with reference TRBV18 and TRBJ1-6, the CDR3 gives the full variable domain: NAGVMQNPRHLVRRRGQEARLRCSPMKGHSHVYWYRQLPEEGLKFMVYLQKENIIDESGMPKERFSAEFPKEGPSILRIQQVVRGDSAAYFCASSPSRTLNSPLHFGNGTRLTVT.

The chain recombines TRBV28 with TRBJ1-2; D uncertain. Looked up from germline, CDR1 is MDHEN and CDR2 is SYDVKM. V lost 1 base, J lost 8 bases, and 23 bases lay in between. The CDR3 runs 17 residues. CDR3 sequence: CASSLYPSTAHSGGYTF. The CDR3 DNA is TGTGCCAGCAGTTTATACCCATCAACGGCTCACAGCGGCGGCTACACCTTC.